This T cell receptor beta chain was documented in a study of shared clonotypes between healthy human individuals. Original processing notes: For the immunoSEQ data, sequences were junction-only without quality scores, so filtering differed. Data came from immunoSEQ multiplex PCR; TCRdb stores just in-frame clones and leaves some out. Clonal size and the V and J genes are those of that table, whereas D and trimming came from the DNA. The table has 530,000 or so clones, around 79% seen once. The length of the CDR3 is 14 residues. CDR1 and CDR2 (germline): MNHNS, SASEGT. Trimming left V 2 bases short and J 6 bases short, with 13 bases between.

This sequence originates from a woman aged 40 to 50 in good health. Some clones in this sample may be carry-over from other donors' samples. What was sequenced was PBMCs. The chain employs TRBV6-1 and TRBJ1-2; D uncertain. CDR3 region: CASSERRQRDGYTF. The CDR3 bases are TGTGCCAGCAGTGAAAGACGCCAGAGGGATGGCTACACCTTC.